The sequence of this TCR beta chain was determined in a study of T cells in Graves' hyperthyroidism and ophthalmopathy. Regions amplified from RNA transcripts were the TCR beta CDR3 regions. Researchers ran a first-round RT-PCR on the TCR CDR3 using the HTBI primer set. One entry per CDR3 protein results from TCRdb running MiXCR on the multiplex PCR reads. The table shows a few hundred thousand distinct CDR3 sequences, with 13% to 15% occurring only once. The CDR3 is 15 residues long. After removal of 4 bases from V and 5 bases from J, the junction contained 3 bases not matched to a gene. The germline gives CDR1 SNHLY, CDR2 FYNNEI.

The sample taken for sequencing was blood. This chain connects TRBV2 to TRBJ2-1; TRBD2 matches at 12 bases. This clonotype originated in a woman between 40 and 50 years old with Graves' hyperthyroidism that later progressed to Graves' ophthalmopathy. CDR3 DNA sequence: TGTGCCAGCAGTGTAACTAGCGGGAGGAACAATGAGCAGTTCTTC. This encodes CASSVTSGRNNEQFF.